Below, 30 T cell receptor beta chains from the same sample are listed, as sequenced in a study of blood T cell repertoires in COVID-19. The method was immunoSEQ multiplex PCR; TCRdb's version includes in-frame clones alone and lacks a portion of them. The sample records around 160,000 clones, 80% being singletons. Sequenced: PBMCs or T cells enriched from blood (not recorded which). These receptors were taken from a woman in her sixties or seventies who had recovered from COVID-19.

This clone has just a few counts. The rearrangement links TRBV9 to TRBJ2-1, with D possibly matching TRBD1 (6 bases). Germline V gene sequence: CDR1 SGDLS, CDR2 YYNGEE. The CDR3 spans 21 residues. V was clipped by 3 bases and J by 6 bases, with 34 bases between them. CDR3 sequence (DNA): TGTGCCAGCAGCGGAACGCTGATTGTAGGGTGGGGCTCCAGGGGAGTCAATGAGCAGTTCTTC. Protein product: CASSGTLIVGWGSRGVNEQFF.

This clone was recorded once. The gene calls are TRBV6-1 and TRBJ2-7, with D possibly being TRBD1 (5 bases). The V gene's germline CDR1 is MNHNS and CDR2 SASEGT. Trimming took 2 bases from V and 6 from J, leaving 8 bases between them. The CDR3 runs 12 residues. As DNA, the CDR3 is TGTGCCAGCAGTGAATTTAGGGGCGAGCAGTACTTC. Translation gives CASSEFRGEQYF.

The gene calls are TRBV6-1 and TRBJ1-4; no clear D gene. Per germline, CDR1 MNHNS and CDR2 SASEGT. Trimming pared 3 bases from V and 8 bases from J, leaving 16 bases between. The CDR3 is made up of 15 amino acids. CDR3 protein: CASSDRGRTEEKLFF. The CDR3, as DNA: TGTGCCAGCAGTGACCGGGGAAGGACTGAGGAAAAACTGTTTTTT.

This chain links TRBV14 with TRBJ2-5; D may be TRBD2 (5 bases). With 1 base removed from V and 1 base from J, the gap between germline ends came to 10 bases. CDR1 SGHDN and CDR2 FVKESK come from the germline V gene. The CDR3 has 15 residues. CDR3 nucleotide sequence: TGTGCCAGCAGCCAAGGGAGGACCATCCAAGAGACCCAGTACTTC. Translating gives CASSQGRTIQETQYF.

The V call is TRBV5-6, the J call TRBJ1-2, with a tentative D call TRBD1 (6 bases). Trimming shortened V by 0 bases and J by 4 bases, and 10 bases separated the two germline ends. Germline V gene data show CDR1 as SGHDT and CDR2 as YYEEEE. The CDR3 spans 14 residues. The CDR3 is CASSLGQGFYGYTF. CDR3 nucleotides: TGTGCCAGCAGCTTGGGCCAGGGGTTCTATGGCTACACCTTC.

This clone was found a few times. The chain is built from TRBV29-1 and TRBJ2-1; tentatively, D is TRBD2 (6 bases). The germline CDR1 and CDR2 sequences are SQVTM and ANQGSEA. The CDR3 is 13 amino acids. Trimming shortened V by 6 bases and J by 4 bases, and 13 bases separated the two germline ends. The CDR3 is CSVTGGSYNEQFF. The CDR3 DNA follows: TGCAGCGTGACTGGGGGGAGTTACAATGAGCAGTTCTTC.

V usage is TRBV11-2 and J usage is TRBJ2-7, with TRBD2 matching over 10 bases. Per the germline V gene, CDR1 is SGHAT and CDR2 is FQNNGV. V trimming: 1 base; J trimming: 5 bases; junction bases outside the gene matches: 5. CDR3 length equals 15 residues. CDR3 amino acids: CASSLVVLAGNEQYF. The CDR3 bases are TGTGCCAGCAGCTTAGTTGTACTAGCGGGGAACGAGCAGTACTTC.

V and J are TRBV19 and TRBJ2-5; TRBD2 agrees at 9 bases. The CDR3 contains 16 residues. Losses at the gene ends were 3 bases for V and 4 bases for J; bases not matched to a gene: 9. In germline, CDR1 is LNHDA, CDR2 SQIVND (reference sequence). The CDR3 DNA is TGTGCCAGTAGTATCGGTGGCGGGGGGGCCTTAGAGACCCAGTACTTC. It specifies CASSIGGGGALETQYF.

The V call is TRBV10-3, the J call TRBJ2-1; 7 bases map to TRBD1. CDR1 is ENHRY, CDR2 SYGVKD, per germline. After removal of 10 bases from V and 2 bases from J, the junction contained 14 bases not matched to a gene. The CDR3 loop spans 16 amino acids. This CDR3 reads CATRARGGTAYNEQFF. The CDR3 DNA is TGTGCCACCAGAGCCAGAGGTGGGACAGCCTACAATGAGCAGTTCTTC.

The chain carries TRBV12-3 or TRBV12-4 and TRBJ2-1; no clear D gene. The ends were cut back, 3 bases at V and 2 bases at J, with 5 bases in the middle. The CDR3 runs 13 residues. The CDR3 loop reads CASSFQTYNEQFF. The CDR3 nucleotides are TGTGCCAGCAGTTTCCAGACCTACAATGAGCAGTTCTTC.

V usage is TRBV7-9 and J usage is TRBJ1-2; weak D call: TRBD1 (5 bases). Trimming shortened V by 1 base and J by 0 bases, and 9 bases separated the two germline ends. The CDR3 sequence is 15 residues long. Germline CDR1 SEHNR, CDR2 FQNEAQ (reference sequence). The CDR3 loop is CASSLEGHSNYGYTF. The CDR3 nucleotides are TGTGCCAGCAGCTTAGAAGGACACTCTAACTATGGCTACACCTTC.

Written as DNA, the CDR3 is TGTGCCAGTAGCCCCACCCAATATAGGGGGAACACTGAAGCTTTCTTT. Protein product: CASSPTQYRGNTEAFF. The rearrangement links TRBV19 to TRBJ1-1; TRBD1 is a possible D gene (5 bases). Trimming took 6 bases from V and 1 from J, leaving 18 bases between them. Germline CDR1 LNHDA, CDR2 SQIVND (reference sequence). The CDR3 is 16 residues long.

The CDR3, as DNA: TGTGCCAGTACCCCGCGGGGGAACACCGGGGAGCTGTTTTTT. It specifies CASTPRGNTGELFF. J is TRBJ2-2 and V is TRBV19; TRBD2 is a possible D gene (6 bases). Germline CDR1 is LNHDA and CDR2 is SQIVND (reference sequence). CDR3 length equals 14 residues. V shed 7 bases and J shed 1 base, with 10 bases lying between them.

The chain recombines TRBV27 with TRBJ1-5; TRBD1 is a possible D gene (6 bases). Trimming removed 2 bases from V and 0 bases from J, with 8 bases in between. The germline V gene has CDR1 MNHEY and CDR2 SMNVEV (reference sequence). CDR3 size: 15 residues. CDR3 nucleotide sequence: TGTGCCAGCAGTTTAAAGGGGGATAGCAATCAGCCCCAGCATTTT. Translation: CASSLKGDSNQPQHF.

The chain joins TRBV14 to TRBJ2-1, with D perhaps TRBD2 (6 bases). Deletions cut 1 base from V and 0 bases from J, with 10 bases between. The CDR3 is 16 amino acids. The V gene's germline CDR1 is SGHDN and CDR2 FVKESK. The CDR3 sequence is CASSQGSGASYNEQFF. The CDR3 nucleotides are TGTGCCAGCAGCCAAGGATCGGGAGCCTCCTACAATGAGCAGTTCTTC.

This chain uses TRBV14 with TRBJ2-5; 11 nucleotides line up with TRBD2. CDR1 and CDR2 from the germline V gene are SGHDN and FVKESK. This CDR3 has 16 residues. With V trimmed by 0 bases and J by 7 bases, 7 bases remained unmatched. The CDR3 is CASSQDGTSGLRTQYF. CDR3 bases: TGTGCCAGCAGCCAAGACGGGACTAGCGGCCTCCGGACCCAGTACTTC.

This chain joins TRBV18 and TRBJ1-1; no definite D call. V lost 3 bases to trimming and J lost 5 bases, with 10 bases between them. This CDR3 comprises 13 residues. Germline V gene data show CDR1 as KGHSH and CDR2 as LQKENI. CDR3 protein: CASSPLTSTEAFF. The CDR3 DNA sequence: TGTGCCAGCTCACCCCTTACGAGTACTGAAGCTTTCTTT.

CDR3 amino acids: CASSFSRTEAFF. CDR3 sequence (DNA): TGTGCCAGCAGCTTTAGCCGCACTGAAGCTTTCTTT. The V gene is TRBV7-2, the J gene TRBJ1-1; D gene unclear. V was clipped by 3 bases and J by 4 bases, with 6 bases between them. The germline V gene encodes CDR1 SGHTA and CDR2 FQGNSA. This CDR3 has 12 residues.

The V call is TRBV6-5, the J call TRBJ1-6; possibly TRBD1 for D (6 bases). The CDR3 contains 14 residues. The germline gives CDR1 MNHEY, CDR2 SVGAGI. V lost 6 bases and J lost 5, with 11 bases in between. The CDR3 loop reads CASRRDMHNSPLHF. CDR3 coding DNA: TGTGCCAGCAGGAGGGACATGCATAATTCACCCCTCCACTTT.

This sequence joins TRBV4-2 and TRBJ1-2; D gene unclear. V was cut by 1 base and J by 7 bases, with 13 bases left in between. This CDR3 contains 14 residues. The V gene's germline CDR1 is LGHNA and CDR2 YNFKEQ. The CDR3 reads CASSQGRSEGGYTF. The CDR3 coding sequence is TGTGCCAGCAGCCAAGGACGATCGGAGGGTGGCTACACCTTC.

The V call is TRBV12-5, the J call TRBJ2-2; D might be TRBD1 (5 bases). Trimming took 3 bases from V and 5 from J, leaving 19 bases between them. The CDR3 covers 17 residues. Germline assignment: CDR1 LGHNT and CDR2 FRNRAP. The CDR3 region has the DNA TGTGCTAGTGGTTTAGTGGGGCTGGGTCGCGGAACCGGGGAGCTGTTTTTT. Encoded protein: CASGLVGLGRGTGELFF.

Only one count was recorded for this clone. The chain uses TRBV30 and TRBJ1-6, with a possible D match to TRBD1 (5 bases). The CDR3 runs to 13 residues. CDR1 GTSNPN and CDR2 SVGIG come from the germline V gene (reference sequence). Trimming left V 1 base short and J 9 bases short, with 10 bases between. This CDR3 is CAWSGGGGSPLHF. CDR3 nucleotides: TGTGCCTGGAGTGGGGGCGGCGGTTCACCCCTCCACTTT. The full variable domain, its missing parts supplied by reference TRBV30 and TRBJ1-6, is SQTIHQWPATLVQPVGSPLSLECTVEGTSNPNLYWYRQAAGRGLQLLFYSVGIGQISSEVPQNLSASRPQDRQFILSSKKLLLSDSGFYLCAWSGGGGSPLHFGNGTRLTVT.

This clone was counted once. V and J are TRBV10-3 and TRBJ1-1, with a possible D match to TRBD1 (6 bases). V lost 3 bases, J lost 2 bases, and 13 bases lay in between. Germline V CDR1 and CDR2: ENHRY, SYGVKD. The CDR3 is made up of 15 amino acids. This CDR3 reads CAISDPGTSNTEAFF. CDR3 nucleotides: TGTGCCATCAGTGATCCGGGGACATCCAACACTGAAGCTTTCTTT.

The rearrangement uses TRBV7-6 and TRBJ2-1; TRBD2 is a possible D gene (5 bases). This CDR3 is built from 13 residues. V lost 1 base and J 8 bases, leaving 9 bases between the germline ends. Germline V gives CDR1 SGHVS, CDR2 FNYEAQ. CDR3 in amino acids: CASSLGTWDEQFF. The CDR3 bases are TGTGCCAGCAGCTTAGGGACTTGGGATGAGCAGTTCTTC.

This sequence joins TRBV19 and TRBJ2-4, with TRBD2 identical over 7 bases. Unmatched junction bases numbered 7, after V lost 6 bases and J lost 8 bases. This CDR3 has 13 residues. From germline, CDR1 is LNHDA and CDR2 SQIVND (reference sequence). CDR3: CASSDSGGDIQYF. CDR3 bases: TGTGCCAGTAGCGACAGTGGGGGGGACATTCAGTACTTC.

The chain joins TRBV24-1 to TRBJ2-7; 7 nucleotides align to TRBD1. Losses at the gene ends were 1 base for V and 2 bases for J; bases not matched to a gene: 7. CDR3 length: 16 amino acids. Per the germline V gene, CDR1 is KGHDR and CDR2 is SFDVKD. The CDR3, as DNA: TGTGCCACCAGTGATTTAAGGACAGGAAGGGCCTACGAGCAGTACTTC. Translated: CATSDLRTGRAYEQYF.

The V call is TRBV5-1, the J call TRBJ2-1; tentatively, D is TRBD1 (6 bases). V lost 2 bases, J lost 5 bases, and 14 bases lay in between. Germline CDR1 SGHRS, CDR2 YFSETQ. The CDR3 runs 15 residues. The chain's CDR3 is CASSFRGGNNNEQFF. The CDR3 coding sequence is TGCGCCAGCAGCTTCAGAGGGGGTAACAACAATGAGCAGTTCTTC.

The chain carries TRBV19 and TRBJ2-1; D is unclear. Germline V gene lookup returns CDR1 LNHDA and CDR2 SQIVND (reference sequence). Trimming removed 5 bases at V and 3 bases at J, with 5 bases between. This CDR3 region has 12 residues. CDR3 DNA: TGTGCCAGTAGTGTCCTCTACAATGAGCAGTTCTTC. Its protein is CASSVLYNEQFF.

This rearrangement joins TRBV19 to TRBJ1-1; D unresolved. The CDR3 has 13 residues. V was clipped by 9 bases and J by 1 base, with 12 bases between them. The germline V gene has CDR1 LNHDA and CDR2 SQIVND (reference sequence). The CDR3 region is CASTLHGNTEAFF. The CDR3 bases are TGTGCCAGCACCCTCCACGGGAACACTGAAGCTTTCTTT.

The J gene is TRBJ1-5, the V gene TRBV19; TRBD1 aligns across 10 bases. CDR3 length: 17 amino acids. CDR1 and CDR2 (germline): LNHDA, SQIVND (reference sequence). V trimming: 8 bases; J trimming: 5 bases; junction bases outside the gene matches: 15. This CDR3 reads CASGRDRGPTQDQPQHF. The CDR3 coding sequence is TGTGCCAGTGGGCGAGACAGGGGGCCAACCCAGGATCAGCCCCAGCATTTT.